The clone carrying this T cell receptor (beta chain) was seen just once. Antigen: not known. The data are from a study of Ad26.COV2.S vaccination and SARS-CoV-2 variants. After removal of 4 bases from V and 4 bases from J, the junction contained 11 bases not matched to a gene. Germline CDR1 SGHRS, CDR2 YFSETQ. The CDR3 runs 16 residues. TCRdb's table, derived via immunoSEQ multiplex PCR, lists solely in-frame clones and lacks some. Here the sample spans more than 150,000 clones, 87% being singletons. Study-level results: People given the vaccine had a wider spike-specific TCR breadth than placebo recipients did. The TCR breadth and depth analyses may have produced an underestimate of total T cell responses.

The clonotype was recovered from a human donor who had recovered from COVID-19. The starting material was peripheral blood, obtained after recovery from COVID-19. The rearrangement uses TRBV5-1 and TRBJ2-5, with 9 positions matching TRBD1. The CDR3 is CASSESLPGQGETQYF. In DNA form, the CDR3 reads TGCGCCAGCAGCGAATCCCTTCCGGGACAGGGAGAGACCCAGTACTTC. Combining the CDR3 with reference TRBV5-1 and TRBJ2-5 gives the whole variable domain KAGVTQTPRYLIKTRGQQVTLSCSPISGHRSVSWYQQTPGQGLQFLFEYFSETQRNKGNFPGRFSGRQFSNSRSEMNVSTLELGDSALYLCASSESLPGQGETQYFGPGTRLLVL.